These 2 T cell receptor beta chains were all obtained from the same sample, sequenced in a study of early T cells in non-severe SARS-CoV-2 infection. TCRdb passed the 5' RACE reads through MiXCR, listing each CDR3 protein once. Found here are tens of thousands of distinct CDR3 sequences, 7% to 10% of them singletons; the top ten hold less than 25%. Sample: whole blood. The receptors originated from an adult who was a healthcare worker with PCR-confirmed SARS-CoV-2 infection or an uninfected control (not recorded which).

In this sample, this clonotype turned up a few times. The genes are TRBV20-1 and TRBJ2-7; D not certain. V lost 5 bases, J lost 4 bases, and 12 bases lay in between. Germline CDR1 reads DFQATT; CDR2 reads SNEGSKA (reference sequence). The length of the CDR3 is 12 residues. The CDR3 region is CSASAPEYEQYF. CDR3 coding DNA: TGCAGTGCTTCGGCCCCAGAATACGAGCAGTACTTC.

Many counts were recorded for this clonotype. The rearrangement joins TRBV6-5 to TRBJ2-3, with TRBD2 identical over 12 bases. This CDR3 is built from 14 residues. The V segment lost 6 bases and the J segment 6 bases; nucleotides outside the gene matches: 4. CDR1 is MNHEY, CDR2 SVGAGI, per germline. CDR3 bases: TGTGCCAGCAGCCGTGGGACTAGCGGGGATACGCAGTATTTT. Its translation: CASSRGTSGDTQYF.